A single sample is the source of the 21 T cell receptor beta chains below, sequenced in a study of shared clonotypes between healthy human individuals. The protocol was immunoSEQ multiplex PCR, while the TCRdb copy is restricted to in-frame clones and leaves out a portion. Of a few million clones detected, 90% to 95% appear once; the ten largest clones hold about 0.13%. The specimen sequenced was naive CD4+ T cells sorted from blood. Subset described: CD45RA+ positively selected. The receptors were sampled from a man aged 18 to 29 in good health.

About this clone: The same CDR3 arises from other DNA sequences in this sample as well. The CDR3 DNA reads TGTGCCAGCAGCTTGGAGGGAGCCTCTACAGATACGCAGTATTTT. Protein: CASSLEGASTDTQYF. The V call is TRBV5-4, the J call TRBJ2-3; perhaps TRBD2 as D (5 bases). CDR3 length: 15 residues. V lost 0 bases, J lost 3 bases, and 11 bases lay in between. From germline, CDR1 is SGHNT and CDR2 YYREEE (reference sequence).

CDR3 nucleotides: TGTGCCAGCAGCCCCCGGGACAAGAGGCAGATATCCGACTACGAGCAGTACTTC. Translated, it gives CASSPRDKRQISDYEQYF. This chain links TRBV13 with TRBJ2-7; tentative D call: TRBD1 (6 bases). CDR1 and CDR2 (germline): PRHDT, FYEKMQ (reference sequence). V was cut by 5 bases and J by 3 bases, with 26 bases left in between. CDR3 size: 18 residues.

The chain has TRBV6-5 and TRBJ2-3, with D tentatively TRBD1 (5 bases). CDR1 and CDR2 from the germline V gene are MNHEY and SVGAGI. The CDR3 is 13 amino acids. The CDR3 DNA follows: TGTGCGACGACAGTCCCTAGCACAGATACGCAGTATTTT. Protein sequence: CATTVPSTDTQYF.

The chain carries TRBV9 and TRBJ1-2, with D maybe TRBD1 (5 bases). Germline CDR1 and CDR2: SGDLS and YYNGEE. This CDR3 spans 14 amino acids. V was cut by 4 bases and J by 3 bases, with 13 bases left in between. The DNA for the CDR3 is TGTGCCAGCAGCCCCCTGGGAGGGGACTATGGCTACACCTTC. This encodes CASSPLGGDYGYTF.

The gene calls are TRBV7-2 and TRBJ2-5, with a weak D call TRBD2 (6 bases). Trimming pared 1 base from V and 5 bases from J, leaving 20 bases between. The CDR3 runs 17 residues. CDR1 and CDR2 (germline): SGHTA, FQGNSA. The CDR3 loop is CASSLVFAQGGRETQYF. In DNA, the CDR3 is TGTGCCAGCAGCTTAGTCTTCGCTCAGGGAGGAAGGGAGACCCAGTACTTC.

The chain links TRBV7-2 to TRBJ2-4, with 8 bases fitting TRBD2. Trimming took 3 bases from V and 3 from J; bases not matched to a gene: 7. CDR1 is SGHTA and CDR2 is FQGNSA in the germline V gene. The CDR3 spans 16 residues. CDR3 DNA sequence: TGTGCCAGCAGCTTGGTAGCGGGGACGGGCAAAAACATTCAGTACTTC. It specifies CASSLVAGTGKNIQYF.

This clone was detected once. The J gene is TRBJ2-7, the V gene TRBV9, with D possibly being TRBD1 (5 bases). This CDR3 is built from 13 residues. The germline V gene encodes CDR1 SGDLS and CDR2 YYNGEE. V was cut by 2 bases and J by 3 bases, with 9 bases left in between. CDR3 sequence: CASSVTDNYEQYF. The DNA for the CDR3 is TGTGCCAGCAGCGTGACAGACAACTACGAGCAGTACTTC.

The table lists this clone with a count of one. Written as DNA, the CDR3 is TGTGCCAGCAGCGTAGGTCCTAACCAAGAGACCCAGTACTTC. Protein: CASSVGPNQETQYF. This sequence joins TRBV9 and TRBJ2-5; no reliable D call. The CDR3 totals 14 residues. V dropped 0 bases and J dropped 0 bases, with 6 bases sitting between them. Germline CDR1 is SGDLS and CDR2 is YYNGEE. Full variable domain (rest looked up from reference TRBV9 and TRBJ2-5): DSGVTQTPKHLITATGQRVTLRCSPRSGDLSVYWYQQSLDQGLQFLIQYYNGEERAKGNILERFSAQQFPDLHSELNLSSLELGDSALYFCASSVGPNQETQYFGPGTRLLVL.

The table lists this clone with a count of one. V usage is TRBV10-3 and J usage is TRBJ1-6; 8 bases map to TRBD1. Germline CDR1 is ENHRY and CDR2 is SYGVKD. The CDR3 spans 16 residues. V shed 4 bases and J 6 bases; nucleotides not matched to a gene: 8. The chain's CDR3 is CAISAGDRGFNSPLHF. As DNA, the CDR3 is TGTGCCATCAGTGCCGGTGACAGGGGCTTTAATTCACCCCTCCACTTT.

The rearrangement joins TRBV25-1 to TRBJ1-4; 9 bases line up with TRBD1. V lost 6 bases to trimming and J lost 1 base; unmatched junction nucleotides: 6. The CDR3 loop spans 16 amino acids. Germline-derived CDR1 and CDR2 are MGHDK and SYGVNS. The CDR3 region is CASRGTGRVTNEKLFF. The CDR3 nucleotides are TGTGCCAGCAGGGGGACAGGGCGGGTAACTAATGAAAAACTGTTTTTT.

The chain couples TRBV28 to TRBJ2-1; 8 bases match TRBD1. Germline V gives CDR1 MDHEN, CDR2 SYDVKM. Unmatched junction bases numbered 4, after V lost 7 bases and J lost 5 bases. CDR3 length equals 13 residues. The CDR3 reads CASMGQANNEQFF. The CDR3 nucleotides are TGTGCCAGCATGGGACAGGCCAACAATGAGCAGTTCTTC. Combining the CDR3 with reference TRBV28 and TRBJ2-1 gives the whole variable domain DVKVTQSSRYLVKRTGEKVFLECVQDMDHENMFWYRQDPGLGLRLIYFSYDVKMKEKGDIPEGYSVSREKKERFSLILESASTNQTSMYLCASMGQANNEQFFGPGTRLTVL.

The CDR3 DNA is TGCGCCAGCAGCTTGTACGCGAGCAATGAGCAGTTCTTC. It is translated as CASSLYASNEQFF. V and J are TRBV5-1 and TRBJ2-1; unclear D gene. Trimming removed 1 base at V and 6 bases at J, with 8 bases between. CDR1 and CDR2 (germline): SGHRS, YFSETQ. The length of the CDR3 is 13 residues.

The chain recombines TRBV11-2 with TRBJ2-5; 9 bases agree with TRBD2. V lost 3 bases to trimming and J lost 1 base; unmatched junction nucleotides: 15. CDR3 length: 19 residues. Germline loops: CDR1 SGHAT, CDR2 FQNNGV. The CDR3 nucleotides read TGTGCCAGCAGCTTTAACTCCGGGACTAGCTTTGTAAGCCAAGAGACCCAGTACTTC. It specifies CASSFNSGTSFVSQETQYF.

The chain links TRBV6-1 to TRBJ1-2; no clear D gene. V was clipped by 2 bases and J by 8 bases, with 12 bases between them. The length of the CDR3 is 13 residues. Germline CDR1 reads MNHNS; CDR2 reads SASEGT. CDR3 DNA: TGTGCCAGCAGTGAATCCTCGATGGGAGGCTACACCTTC. It codes for CASSESSMGGYTF.

This rearrangement joins TRBV4-1 to TRBJ1-2; 7 bases agree with TRBD1. This CDR3 contains 16 residues. Germline trimming cut 1 base from V and 4 bases from J; bases unmatched to any gene: 9. The germline V gene has CDR1 MGHRA and CDR2 YSYEKL. CDR3 DNA: TGCGCCAGCAGCCAAGGGATGACAGGGACCTTCTATGGCTACACCTTC. Protein: CASSQGMTGTFYGYTF.

The chain carries TRBV10-1 and TRBJ2-1; tentative D call: TRBD1 (6 bases). V lost 3 bases and J lost 0, with 15 bases in between. Germline CDR1 WNHNN, CDR2 SYGVQD (reference sequence). This CDR3 is built from 17 residues. The chain's CDR3 is CASSDPPGANSYNEQFF. In DNA form, the CDR3 reads TGCGCCAGCAGTGACCCCCCAGGGGCCAACTCCTACAATGAGCAGTTCTTC.

The rearrangement links TRBV5-3 to TRBJ2-7; D tentatively fits TRBD1 or TRBD2 (5 bases each). TRBV5-3 is labeled an ORF, and its function is uncertain. The CDR3 spans 15 residues. V was trimmed by 3 bases and J by 2 bases, leaving 15 bases between them. CDR3 sequence reads: CARSWAGTPAYEQYF. CDR3 nucleotide sequence: TGTGCCAGAAGCTGGGCCGGGACGCCCGCCTACGAGCAGTACTTC.

V gene TRBV4-1 combines with J gene TRBJ1-5; D not resolved. The germline V gene has CDR1 MGHRA and CDR2 YSYEKL. Trimming took off 1 base at V and 2 bases at J, with 9 bases between the two ends. CDR3 length: 15 amino acids. This CDR3 is CASSQGTWGNQPQHF. The CDR3 DNA follows: TGCGCCAGCAGCCAAGGAACTTGGGGCAATCAGCCCCAGCATTTT.

The chain uses TRBV6-1 and TRBJ2-3, with a tentative D call TRBD1 (5 bases). The CDR3 runs to 16 residues. Germline assignment: CDR1 MNHNS and CDR2 SASEGT. V gave up 2 bases and J gave up 3 bases, with 15 bases separating them. The CDR3: CASSELQGLLTDTQYF. Here the CDR3 DNA reads TGTGCCAGCAGTGAACTGCAGGGATTATTAACAGATACGCAGTATTTT.

V gene TRBV6-5 combines with J gene TRBJ2-2, with a weak D call TRBD1 (5 bases). The CDR3 has 12 residues. V was clipped by 6 bases and J by 10 bases, with 12 bases between them. Germline V gene lookup returns CDR1 MNHEY and CDR2 SVGAGI. The CDR3 region has the DNA TGTGCCAGCAGAAGGACACCCTCGGAGCTGTTTTTT. It translates to CASRRTPSELFF.

Regarding this clone: Additional DNA sequences in this sample encode the identical CDR3. V and J are TRBV6-6 and TRBJ1-1; D is possibly TRBD1 (5 bases). There are 13 residues in the CDR3. CDR1 is MNHNY, CDR2 SVGAGI, per germline (reference sequence). V was pared by 4 bases and J by 1 base, with 7 bases between. CDR3 residues: CASSLTGNTEAFF. CDR3 in DNA: TGTGCCAGCAGTTTAACAGGGAACACTGAAGCTTTCTTT.